The rows below give T cell receptor beta chains drawn from one sample of a study of blood T cell repertoires in COVID-19. Assay: immunoSEQ multiplex PCR; the TCRdb copy retains only in-frame clones and omits some. The sample yields some 260,000 clones, about 88% seen once. The sample comprised PBMCs or T cells enriched from blood (not recorded which). These receptors were taken from a man younger than 40 with acute COVID-19. The CDR3 runs from the conserved cysteine through the conserved F or W. D genes are given only for firm matches. Rows give clone size only sometimes, using once, few, many, or a class for an expanded clone.

D: TRBD2
V: TRBV10-2
J: TRBJ2-1
size: NA
DNA: TGCGCCAGCATAGGACTAGCGGGGCTCCAAGGGGGTGAGCAGTTCTTC
CDR3: CASIGLAGLQGGEQFF

D: NA
V: TRBV7-5
J: TRBJ2-1
size: NA
DNA: TGTGCCAGAAGTCTAGGGACAGGGGAATGTGATGAGCAGTTCTTC
CDR3: CARSLGTGECDEQFF

D: NA
V: TRBV19
J: TRBJ1-2
size: NA
DNA: TGTGCCAGTACCCAAACGGGGGAAGGCTGGGGCTACACCTTC
CDR3: CASTQTGEGWGYTF

D: TRBD1
V: TRBV5-1
J: TRBJ1-1
size: NA
DNA: TGCGCCAGCAGCTTGTTTCTGACAGGGTTGAACACTGAAGCTTTCTTT
CDR3: CASSLFLTGLNTEAFF

D: NA
V: TRBV29-1
J: TRBJ2-1
size: NA
DNA: TGCAGCACAAGAGGGGGGGTGTACGGGACAGGATACAATGAGCAGTTCTTC
CDR3: CSTRGGVYGTGYNEQFF

D: TRBD1
V: TRBV28
J: TRBJ1-1
size: NA
DNA: TGTGCCAGCAGTACTCGGACAGGGAGAGTCAGAGCTTTCTTT
CDR3: CASSTRTGRVRAFF

D: TRBD1
V: TRBV28
J: TRBJ1-6
size: NA
DNA: TGTGCCAGCCAGAAAACAGGGGCCAATGTTTCACCCCTCCACTTT
CDR3: CASQKTGANVSPLHF

D: NA
V: TRBV5-1
J: TRBJ1-3
size: NA
DNA: TGTGCCAGCAGCAGCGGAACGGGAGGACTGGGAAACACCATATATTTT
CDR3: CASSSGTGGLGNTIYF

D: TRBD1
V: TRBV7-2
J: TRBJ1-2
size: once
DNA: TGTGCCAGCAGTTCGGGACAGGCAGGGGGCTACACCTTC
CDR3: CASSSGQAGGYTF

D: NA
V: TRBV19
J: TRBJ1-5
size: NA
DNA: TGTGCCAGTAGTACTTGGACAGATAGCAATCAGCCCCAGCATTTT
CDR3: CASSTWTDSNQPQHF

D: NA
V: TRBV29-1
J: TRBJ2-3
size: NA
DNA: TGCAGCGTTGACTGGGGACTCACAGATACGCAGTATTTT
CDR3: CSVDWGLTDTQYF

D: NA
V: TRBV4-1
J: TRBJ2-1
size: NA
DNA: TGCGCCAGCAGCCAAGAGGGGGCACCTCGGGATGAGCAGTTCTTC
CDR3: CASSQEGAPRDEQFF

D: TRBD2
V: TRBV11-3
J: TRBJ2-1
size: NA
DNA: TGTGCCAGCAGCCCCGGACTAGCGACCTACAATGAGCAGTTCTTC
CDR3: CASSPGLATYNEQFF

D: TRBD2
V: TRBV7-6
J: TRBJ2-1
size: NA
DNA: TGTGCCAGCAGCTTAGCAGGTAGCGGGAATTTGCAAACCCCCTACAATGAGCAGTTCTTC
CDR3: CASSLAGSGNLQTPYNEQFF

D: TRBD2
V: TRBV4-3
J: TRBJ2-3
size: once
DNA: TGCGCCAGCAGCCAGGAAGGGACTAGCGGTCTCCCAGATACGCAGTATTTT
CDR3: CASSQEGTSGLPDTQYF

D: TRBD1
V: TRBV19
J: TRBJ1-3
size: NA
DNA: TGTGCCAGTAGTACTCACCGGGACAGACTTTCTGGAAACACCATATATTTT
CDR3: CASSTHRDRLSGNTIYF

D: NA
V: TRBV28
J: TRBJ1-2
size: NA
DNA: TGTGCCAGCAGTTCGGGACTTTTCTATGGCTACACCTTC
CDR3: CASSSGLFYGYTF

D: NA
V: TRBV28
J: TRBJ1-1
size: NA
DNA: TGTGCCAGCAGGTCAGTGAACACTGAAGCTTTCTTT
CDR3: CASRSVNTEAFF

D: NA
V: TRBV30
J: TRBJ1-6
size: NA
DNA: TGTGCCTGGAGTGCTTCGACGACTAATTCACTCCTCCACTTT
CDR3: CAWSASTTNSLLHF

D: NA
V: TRBV15
J: TRBJ1-1
size: NA
DNA: TGTGCCACCAGCAGAGTAGTCCAGAGGGACACTGAAGCTTTCTTT
CDR3: CATSRVVQRDTEAFF

D: NA
V: TRBV19
J: TRBJ1-5
size: NA
DNA: TGTGCCAGTAGTATAGGTCGTGCAGGTAATCAGCCCCAGCATTTT
CDR3: CASSIGRAGNQPQHF

D: TRBD1
V: TRBV11-2
J: TRBJ2-4
size: NA
DNA: TGTGCCAGCGCACCGGGACAGCAAAACATTCAGTACTTC
CDR3: CASAPGQQNIQYF

D: NA
V: TRBV19
J: TRBJ2-5
size: NA
DNA: TGTGCCAGTAGTCCAGCCCGCGGCCTGGAGACCCAGTACTTC
CDR3: CASSPARGLETQYF

D: NA
V: TRBV30
J: TRBJ2-3
size: NA
DNA: TGTGCCTGGACCCATAGGGGCATGACAGATACGCAGTATTTT
CDR3: CAWTHRGMTDTQYF

D: NA
V: TRBV29-1
J: TRBJ1-1
size: NA
DNA: TGCAGCGTCTTAGAAGGGGCGAACACTGAAGCTTTCTTT
CDR3: CSVLEGANTEAFF

D: TRBD1
V: TRBV18
J: TRBJ1-6
size: NA
DNA: TGTGCCAGCTCACCACCGGGACAGGGTAAAGGTTCACCCCTCCACTTT
CDR3: CASSPPGQGKGSPLHF

D: TRBD1
V: TRBV28
J: TRBJ1-4
size: NA
DNA: TGTGCCAGCAGACGACAGGGCCAAAACGAAAAACTGTTTTTT
CDR3: CASRRQGQNEKLFF

D: TRBD1
V: TRBV4-3
J: TRBJ1-1
size: once
DNA: TGCGCCAGCAGCCAAGGGACAGGTGACACTGAAGCTTTCTTT
CDR3: CASSQGTGDTEAFF

D: NA
V: TRBV19
J: TRBJ2-1
size: NA
DNA: TGTGCCAGTGGGGTTGTCGGGGGCAATGAGCAGTTCTTC
CDR3: CASGVVGGNEQFF

D: NA
V: TRBV19
J: TRBJ1-3
size: NA
DNA: TGTGCCAGTAATCCTCGACAGAGCTCTGGAAACACCATATATTTT
CDR3: CASNPRQSSGNTIYF

D: NA
V: TRBV25-1
J: TRBJ1-1
size: once
DNA: TGTGCCAGCAGAGAGGGACAATTGAACACTGAAGCTTTCTTT
CDR3: CASREGQLNTEAFF

D: NA
V: TRBV25-1
J: TRBJ1-1
size: NA
DNA: TGTGCCAGCAGCATTCAGGGCAATTCCCCTGAAGCTTTCTTT
CDR3: CASSIQGNSPEAFF

D: NA
V: TRBV24-1
J: TRBJ1-5
size: NA
DNA: TGTGCCACCAGTAGCGGACCTAGCAATCAGCCCCAGCATTTT
CDR3: CATSSGPSNQPQHF

D: NA
V: TRBV5-1
J: TRBJ1-1
size: NA
DNA: TGCGCCAGCAGCTTACTAGTTGGGGGGACTGAAGCTTTCTTT
CDR3: CASSLLVGGTEAFF

D: NA
V: TRBV12-2
J: TRBJ1-5
size: NA
DNA: TGTGCAAGTCGCCCTATTAGTCCCCTTCGGAATCAGCCCCAGCATTTT
CDR3: CASRPISPLRNQPQHF

D: NA
V: TRBV4-2
J: TRBJ2-1
size: NA
DNA: TGTGCCAGCAGCCAAGAGGGAGGGGGAAGCTCCTACAATGAGCAGTTCTTC
CDR3: CASSQEGGGSSYNEQFF

D: NA
V: TRBV6-1
J: TRBJ1-2
size: NA
DNA: TGTGCCAGCAGTGATCGGTCAGGGGAGGGCTATGGCTACACCTTC
CDR3: CASSDRSGEGYGYTF

D: NA
V: TRBV11-2
J: TRBJ1-2
size: NA
DNA: TGTGCCAGCAGCTCCAGTACGATTTTCTCGACAGTCTATGGCTACACCTTC
CDR3: CASSSSTIFSTVYGYTF

D: NA
V: TRBV5-1
J: TRBJ1-4
size: NA
DNA: TGCGCCAGCCGGGCGGGGAGGGGGACTAATGAAAAACTGTTTTTT
CDR3: CASRAGRGTNEKLFF

D: TRBD2
V: TRBV6-6
J: TRBJ2-2
size: NA
DNA: TGTGCCAGCAGACGACTAGCGGGGGGGTCGAACACCGGGGAGCTGTTTTTT
CDR3: CASRRLAGGSNTGELFF

D: TRBD1
V: TRBV28
J: TRBJ1-1
size: NA
DNA: TGTGCCACCAATAGGGGGCCCCGGGGCACTGAAGCTTTCTTT
CDR3: CATNRGPRGTEAFF

D: NA
V: TRBV5-8
J: TRBJ2-5
size: NA
DNA: TGTGCCAGCAGCGGTGGAGGGGCCCAAGAGACCCAGTACTTC
CDR3: CASSGGGAQETQYF

D: TRBD1
V: TRBV10-1
J: TRBJ1-2
size: NA
DNA: TGCGCCGCCGGGGACAGGGGGTCCGGCTACACCTTC
CDR3: CAAGDRGSGYTF

D: NA
V: TRBV7-2
J: TRBJ1-3
size: NA
DNA: TGTGCCAGCAGCTTTAACTCAGGGGTATGGTCCATCGGAAACACCATATATTTT
CDR3: CASSFNSGVWSIGNTIYF

D: NA
V: TRBV15
J: TRBJ1-1
size: NA
DNA: TGTGCCACCAGCAGAGAGTTACAACCGAACACTGAAGCTTTCTTT
CDR3: CATSRELQPNTEAFF

D: NA
V: TRBV9
J: TRBJ2-1
size: NA
DNA: TGTGCCAGCAGCGTACCGACTGGACTGGATGAGCAGTTCTTC
CDR3: CASSVPTGLDEQFF

D: NA
V: TRBV11-2
J: TRBJ2-2
size: NA
DNA: TGTGCCAGCAGCAGAACGTCAGGTCTGAGCACCGGGGAGCTGTTTTTT
CDR3: CASSRTSGLSTGELFF

D: TRBD1
V: TRBV6-5
J: TRBJ2-1
size: NA
DNA: TGTGCCAGCAGTCCCGGGACAGGGAGCTACAATGAGCAGTTCTTC
CDR3: CASSPGTGSYNEQFF

D: TRBD1
V: TRBV27
J: TRBJ1-4
size: NA
DNA: TGTGCCAGCAGTGCTACCGGGACAGGGGTTGAAAAACTGTTTTTT
CDR3: CASSATGTGVEKLFF

D: NA
V: TRBV29-1
J: TRBJ2-3
size: NA
DNA: TGCAGCGTTGGTCAGAGGGACTTAACAGATACGCAGTATTTT
CDR3: CSVGQRDLTDTQYF

D: TRBD2
V: TRBV15
J: TRBJ2-2
size: NA
DNA: TGTGCCACCAGCAGAGATAGGGGACTAAGTAGAACCGGGGAGCTGTTTTTT
CDR3: CATSRDRGLSRTGELFF

D: TRBD1
V: TRBV19
J: TRBJ1-5
size: NA
DNA: TGTGCCAGTAGTCCGACAGGGCAACAGCCCCAGCATTTT
CDR3: CASSPTGQQPQHF

D: NA
V: TRBV29-1
J: TRBJ1-2
size: NA
DNA: TGCAGCGTTGAAGACAGGTTCGGCTACACCTTC
CDR3: CSVEDRFGYTF

D: TRBD1
V: TRBV4-3
J: TRBJ1-3
size: few
DNA: TGCGCCAGCAGCCCGCAAAGACAGGGAGGCACCATATATTTT
CDR3: CASSPQRQGGTIYF

D: TRBD1
V: TRBV13
J: TRBJ2-2
size: NA
DNA: TGTGCCAGCAGCCCTCGACAGGGGGCCGGGGAGCTGTTTTTT
CDR3: CASSPRQGAGELFF

D: TRBD1
V: TRBV7-9
J: TRBJ2-1
size: few
DNA: TGTGCCACCGAAGGGGGCCCTCTATCCTACAATGAGCAGTTCTTC
CDR3: CATEGGPLSYNEQFF